A selection of T cell receptor beta chains follows, all from one sample in a study. TCRdb recomputed calls from the 5' RACE reads with MiXCR, one row per CDR3 protein. The data show about 40,000 distinct CDR3 sequences, about 32% seen once. Source material: tumor-infiltrating memory CD4+ T cells sorted from the breast tumor. These receptors originate from a female donor with breast cancer. The CDR3 runs from the conserved cysteine through the conserved F or W. D genes are given only for firm matches. Size is omitted from some rows. Given values are once, few, many or a class for expanded clones.

>few|17|TRBD2|TRBJ2-1|TRBV4-1
CASSQDRNSGTYNEQFF
TGCGCCAGCAGCCAAGATCGAAATAGCGGGACCTACAATGAGCAGTTCTTC
>.|14|.|TRBJ2-1|TRBV5-1
CASSLGQTNNEQFF
TGCGCCAGCAGCTTGGGCCAGACGAACAATGAGCAGTTCTTC
>.|13|.|TRBJ1-1|TRBV10-3
CAINKDRDTEASF
TGTGCCATCAATAAAGACAGAGACACTGAAGCTTCCTTT
>many|14|.|TRBJ2-1|TRBV5-1
CASSLAWPYNEQFF
TGCGCCAGCAGCTTGGCTTGGCCCTACAATGAGCAGTTCTTC
>.|15|.|TRBJ2-3|TRBV28
CASSSPGSFTDTQYF
TGTGCCAGCAGTTCCCCGGGGTCCTTCACAGATACGCAGTATTTT
>.|13|.|TRBJ2-3|TRBV5-4
CASSLDRIDTQYF
TGTGCCAGCAGCTTGGACCGGATAGATACGCAGTATTTT
>.|14|TRBD1|TRBJ2-7|TRBV27
CASSFDRVGYEQYF
TGTGCCAGCAGTTTCGACAGGGTGGGCTACGAGCAGTACTTC
>.|16|TRBD1|TRBJ2-4|TRBV5-6
CASRLSAGQGDYIQYF
TGTGCCAGCAGACTATCGGCCGGACAGGGGGACTACATTCAGTACTTC
>.|14|.|TRBJ1-4|TRBV6-5
CASSPARGSEKLFF
TGTGCCAGCAGCCCCGCCAGGGGTTCTGAAAAACTGTTTTTT
>few|15|.|TRBJ1-3|TRBV5-1
CASRDPRSSGNTIYF
TGCGCCAGCAGGGACCCGAGAAGTTCTGGAAACACCATATATTTT
>few|16|TRBD2|TRBJ2-1|TRBV12-3/TRBV12-4
CASSFHERGAYNEQFF
TGTGCCAGCAGTTTCCACGAACGGGGGGCCTACAATGAGCAGTTCTTC
>many|15|.|TRBJ1-4|TRBV9
CASSVGGQPDEKLFF
TGTGCCAGCAGCGTAGGGGGCCAGCCCGATGAAAAACTGTTTTTT
>.|12|.|TRBJ1-2|TRBV6-6
CASTISLGGYTF
TGTGCCAGCACCATTTCCTTGGGAGGCTACACCTTC
>.|15|.|TRBJ1-1|TRBV18
CASSQQSGWGTEAFF
TGTGCCAGCTCCCAGCAGTCGGGATGGGGTACTGAAGCTTTCTTT
>once|14|.|TRBJ1-1|TRBV27
CASSQGSMNTEAFF
TGTGCCAGCAGTCAGGGATCTATGAACACTGAAGCTTTCTTT
>many|14|.|TRBJ1-5|TRBV6-2/TRBV6-3
CASSQSPLGQPQHF
TGTGCCAGCAGTCAAAGTCCCCTGGGGCAGCCCCAGCATTTT
>few|16|TRBD2|TRBJ2-1|TRBV7-6
CASSPLWRGAYNEQFF
TGTGCCAGCAGCCCCCTGTGGCGGGGGGCCTACAATGAGCAGTTCTTC